The 14 T cell receptor beta chains in this list originate from one sample, sequenced in a study of CD8+ T cells in alopecia areata. cDNA reverse transcribed from extracted RNA served as the sequencing template. TCRdb's copy holds only in-frame clones and misses some; the assay was immunoSEQ multiplex PCR. Among 50,000 to 65,000 clones listed, about half were seen once. Treatment specified: oral pan-JAK inhibitor, 5-10 mg twice daily. Sequencing was performed on CD8+ T cells sorted from blood, taken at roughly week 36, from a patient treated with tofacitinib. All receptors come from a human donor with alopecia areata.

The chain carries TRBV30 and TRBJ1-1; D possibly corresponds to TRBD1 (6 bases). The CDR3 is 14 residues long. In germline, CDR1 is GTSNPN, CDR2 SVGIG (reference sequence). V was clipped by 5 bases and J by 0 bases, with 13 bases between them. The CDR3 loop reads CAWSGGRLNTEAFF. For the CDR3, the DNA is TGTGCCTGGTCTGGGGGGCGGTTGAACACTGAAGCTTTCTTT.

V gene TRBV29-1 combines with J gene TRBJ2-5; no clear D. V was cut by 3 bases and J by 4 bases, with 12 bases left in between. The CDR3 has 13 amino acids. Germline values: CDR1 SQVTM, CDR2 ANQGSEA. The CDR3 DNA reads TGCAGCGTTGATGTGGGCGTGGGAGAGACCCAGTACTTC. This translates into CSVDVGVGETQYF.

CDR3 in amino acids: CASSATSGGAYNEQFF. CDR3 in DNA: TGTGCCAGCAGCGCCACTAGCGGAGGAGCCTACAATGAGCAGTTCTTC. The chain is built from TRBV9 and TRBJ2-1; 8 bases line up with TRBD2. V trimming: 3 bases; J trimming: 2 bases; junction bases outside the gene matches: 7. The CDR3 contains 16 residues. Germline CDR1 reads SGDLS; CDR2 reads YYNGEE.

This clone was observed a few times. The chain recombines TRBV27 with TRBJ2-4, with D uncertain. CDR3 length equals 16 residues. The V end was cut by 2 bases, the J end by 0 bases, with 11 bases between. Germline CDR1 MNHEY, CDR2 SMNVEV (reference sequence). CDR3 sequence (DNA): TGTGCCAGCAGTTTAATGGCCTACCTAGCCAAAAACATTCAGTACTTC. The encoded protein is CASSLMAYLAKNIQYF.

This chain connects TRBV4-1 to TRBJ1-1; D perhaps matches TRBD1 (5 bases). Trimming stripped 1 base from V and 1 base from J, with 10 bases between. Germline V gene sequence: CDR1 MGHRA, CDR2 YSYEKL. CDR3 length: 15 residues. CDR3 sequence reads: CASSQVRGGNTEAFF. CDR3 nucleotides: TGCGCCAGCAGCCAAGTTAGGGGCGGGAACACTGAAGCTTTCTTT.

This clone was detected a few times. The CDR3 protein is CASSEQENTEAFF. CDR3 bases: TGTGCCAGCAGTGAACAGGAGAACACTGAAGCTTTCTTT. The V call is TRBV6-4, the J call TRBJ1-1; D possibly corresponds to TRBD1 (5 bases). CDR3 length equals 13 residues. Germline values: CDR1 MRHNA, CDR2 SNTAGT. V lost 3 bases and J 1 base, leaving 6 bases between the germline ends.

The gene calls are TRBV29-1 and TRBJ1-3; D ambiguous. Trimming shortened V by 0 bases and J by 2 bases, and 14 bases separated the two germline ends. From germline, CDR1 is SQVTM and CDR2 ANQGSEA. The CDR3 runs to 16 residues. CDR3 sequence (DNA): TGCAGCGTTGAAGATCGACCCGCCCGAGCTGGAAACACCATATATTTT. Protein: CSVEDRPARAGNTIYF.

This clone is a singleton in its sample. The chain links TRBV7-2 to TRBJ2-3, with D unresolved. V gave up 3 bases and J gave up 4 bases, with 2 bases separating them. The germline gives CDR1 SGHTA, CDR2 FQGNSA. The CDR3 has 11 amino acids. In DNA, the CDR3 is TGTGCCAGCAGCTTCTCAGATACGCAGTATTTT. Protein product: CASSFSDTQYF.

This clone was counted between two and nine times. The chain is built from TRBV4-2 and TRBJ2-1, with a possible D match to TRBD2 (6 bases). The CDR3 is 17 residues long. V gave up 0 bases and J gave up 2 bases, with 14 bases separating them. Germline values: CDR1 LGHNA, CDR2 YNFKEQ. DNA of the CDR3: TGTGCCAGCAGCCAAGATCCCCCAGGCGGGACCTACAATGAGCAGTTCTTC. The encoded protein is CASSQDPPGGTYNEQFF.

Only one count was recorded for this clone. The chain uses TRBV27 and TRBJ1-5; the D is unclear. Germline assignment: CDR1 MNHEY and CDR2 SMNVEV (reference sequence). The V end was cut by 5 bases, the J end by 5 bases, with 13 bases between. This CDR3 is 14 amino acids long. CDR3 DNA sequence: TGTGCCAGCAGTCCCCGGAGGGAGGATCAGCCCCAGCATTTT. Translation: CASSPRREDQPQHF.

V gene TRBV2 combines with J gene TRBJ1-1; 7 bases map to TRBD1. With V trimmed by 6 bases and J by 0 bases, 4 bases remained unmatched. The CDR3 has 14 residues. Germline V gives CDR1 SNHLY, CDR2 FYNNEI. The CDR3 sequence is CASREQGMNTEAFF. CDR3 coding DNA: TGTGCCAGCAGAGAACAGGGGATGAACACTGAAGCTTTCTTT.

A few counts support this clone. V is TRBV2 and J is TRBJ2-2; D is uncertain. Trimming removed 7 bases from V and 1 base from J, with 4 bases in between. In germline, CDR1 is SNHLY, CDR2 FYNNEI. There are 12 residues in the CDR3. The CDR3 spells CASIQNTGELFF. CDR3 in DNA: TGTGCCAGCATTCAGAACACCGGGGAGCTGTTTTTT.

V usage is TRBV2 and J usage is TRBJ2-3, with 10 positions matching TRBD2. J was trimmed by 4 bases and V by 8 bases; bases with no gene match: 12. The CDR3 has 16 amino acids. The germline gives CDR1 SNHLY, CDR2 FYNNEI. CDR3 DNA: TGTGCCAGCCCTACGATCCCTAGCGGGAGTGCAGATACGCAGTATTTT. Translating it yields CASPTIPSGSADTQYF.

This chain joins TRBV19 and TRBJ2-3; the D is unclear. The V end lost 7 bases, the J end lost 5 bases, and 10 bases lay between the germline ends. The germline gives CDR1 LNHDA, CDR2 SQIVND (reference sequence). The CDR3 totals 12 residues. CDR3 in DNA: TGTGCCAGTACTTCTAGGAAAGATACGCAGTATTTT. It translates to CASTSRKDTQYF. Full variable domain (missing parts from reference TRBV19 and TRBJ2-3): DGGITQSPKYLFRKEGQNVTLSCEQNLNHDAMYWYRQDPGQGLRLIYYSQIVNDFQKGDIAEGYSVSREKKESFPLTVTSAQKNPTAFYLCASTSRKDTQYFGPGTRLTVL.